This T cell receptor beta chain is from a study of blood T cells in healthy people across ages. J gave up 2 bases and V 7 bases, and 6 bases lay outside the gene matches. Germline lookup yields CDR1 SGHVS and CDR2 FNYEAQ. The CDR3 consists of 15 residues. Next came a second PCR, run for about 7 to 11 cycles, which used a sample-barcoded 5' primer along with a J-beta primer mix. TCRdb used MiXCR to reprocess the 5' RACE reads, holding one entry per CDR3 protein. The sample comprises around 1.5 million distinct CDR3 sequences, roughly 32% of which are singletons, and around 11% rests with the top ten. This chain links TRBV7-6 with TRBJ2-1; the match to TRBD2 covers 9 bases. Sequencing used blood. The receptor was isolated from a woman in her 30s in good health. CDR3 region: CASNWGLAAYNEQFF. The CDR3 coding sequence is TGTGCCAGCAACTGGGGACTAGCCGCCTACAATGAGCAGTTCTTC.